The 10 T cell receptor beta chains below were found in one sample sequenced in a study of blood T cell repertoires in COVID-19. TCRdb's table, derived via immunoSEQ multiplex PCR, lists solely in-frame clones and lacks some. Among around 330,000 clones listed, about 85% were seen once. The specimen was PBMCs or T cells enriched from blood (not recorded which). The origin of the receptors is a woman aged 25 to 39 who had been exposed to COVID-19.

The rearrangement uses TRBV5-1 and TRBJ1-1; 7 bases are shared with TRBD1. The germline gives CDR1 SGHRS, CDR2 YFSETQ. This CDR3 has 16 residues. J gave up 6 bases and V 4 bases, and 15 bases lay outside the gene matches. The CDR3 region is CASSPSFQGVFAEAFF. The CDR3 region has the DNA TGCGCCAGCAGCCCTTCCTTTCAGGGGGTATTTGCTGAAGCTTTCTTT.

The gene calls are TRBV25-1 and TRBJ1-6, with D possibly matching TRBD1 (6 bases). The germline CDR1 and CDR2 sequences are MGHDK and SYGVNS. Trimming removed 5 bases at V and 7 bases at J, with 15 bases between. The CDR3 covers 15 residues. CDR3 region: CASSPSRGQNSPLHF. The CDR3 region has the DNA TGTGCCAGCAGTCCTTCGCGGGGGCAAAATTCACCCCTCCACTTT.

On this clone itself: A read error may explain this, as a much larger clone is one base away. This chain links TRBV7-3 with TRBJ1-2; 8 nucleotides match TRBD1. Germline-derived CDR1 and CDR2 are SGHTA and FQGTGA. The trim removed 3 bases at V and 6 bases at J, leaving 3 bases unmatched. The CDR3 spans 13 residues. The CDR3 region is CASSLDRVDGYTF. DNA for the CDR3: TGTGCCAGCAGCTTGGACAGGGTGGATGGCTACACCTTC.

The V gene is TRBV6-5, the J gene TRBJ1-1; D gene uncertain. V lost 2 bases and J 1 base, leaving 11 bases between the germline ends. The CDR3 consists of 15 residues. Germline CDR1 is MNHEY and CDR2 is SVGAGI. The CDR3 protein is CASSYRGRQNTEAFF. Here the CDR3 DNA reads TGTGCCAGCAGTTACCGGGGTAGGCAGAACACTGAAGCTTTCTTT.

This clone was detected only a few times. The rearrangement links TRBV4-1 to TRBJ1-6, with D unclear. Trimming shortened V by 0 bases and J by 5 bases, and 8 bases separated the two germline ends. Germline V lookup: CDR1 MGHRA, CDR2 YSYEKL. This CDR3 comprises 15 residues. Here the CDR3 DNA reads TGCGCCAGCAGCCAAGATCGAGGGAATAATTCACCCCTCCACTTT. This translates into CASSQDRGNNSPLHF.

The genes are TRBV7-9 and TRBJ1-1; D call uncertain. V was pared by 2 bases and J by 1 base, with 17 bases between. The CDR3 has 17 residues. Germline V gene data show CDR1 as SEHNR and CDR2 as FQNEAQ (reference sequence). CDR3 amino acids: CASSLPTSTVENTEAFF. The CDR3 DNA sequence: TGTGCCAGCAGCTTACCTACTTCGACTGTTGAGAACACTGAAGCTTTCTTT.

The chain carries TRBV28 and TRBJ2-2; 8 bases are shared with TRBD2. This CDR3 region has 16 residues. The germline CDR1 and CDR2 sequences are MDHEN and SYDVKM. The V and J ends lost 6 bases and 2 bases, in that order; junction bases with no gene match: 8. CDR3 sequence (DNA): TGTGCCAGCAGCCACAAGCGGGGGCCTAACACCGGGGAGCTGTTTTTT. Its protein product is CASSHKRGPNTGELFF. The variable domain in full, with the rest retrieved from reference TRBV28 and TRBJ2-2, is DVKVTQSSRYLVKRTGEKVFLECVQDMDHENMFWYRQDPGLGLRLIYFSYDVKMKEKGDIPEGYSVSREKKERFSLILESASTNQTSMYLCASSHKRGPNTGELFFGEGSRLTVL.

The rearrangement uses TRBV19 and TRBJ2-1; D possibly corresponds to TRBD2 (5 bases). The CDR3 loop spans 15 amino acids. V shed 3 bases and J shed 0 bases, with 9 bases lying between them. Germline V gene sequence: CDR1 LNHDA, CDR2 SQIVND (reference sequence). CDR3 nucleotides: TGTGCCAGTAGTATTTCGGCGGGCTCCTACAATGAGCAGTTCTTC. It codes for CASSISAGSYNEQFF.

V usage is TRBV7-9 and J usage is TRBJ2-5; D possibly corresponds to TRBD1 (5 bases). The V end lost 0 bases, the J end lost 1 base, and 9 bases lay between the germline ends. The CDR3 covers 15 residues. Germline V gives CDR1 SEHNR, CDR2 FQNEAQ (reference sequence). For the CDR3, the DNA is TGTGCCAGCAGCTTAGCGGTAGGGGTCCAAGAGACCCAGTACTTC. Amino acids: CASSLAVGVQETQYF. The full variable domain, in which reference TRBV7-9 and TRBJ2-5 provide the parts outside the CDR3, is DTGVSQNPRHKITKRGQNVTFRCDPISEHNRLYWYRQTLGQGPEFLTYFQNEAQLEKSRLLSDRFSAERPKGSFSTLEIQRTEQGDSAMYLCASSLAVGVQETQYFGPGTRLLVL.

The rearrangement joins TRBV7-2 to TRBJ2-1, with D unclear. Germline CDR1 and CDR2: SGHTA and FQGNSA. Trimming shortened V by 1 base and J by 4 bases, and 11 bases separated the two germline ends. The CDR3 extends over 15 amino acids. CDR3 sequence (DNA): TGTGCCAGCAGCTTAGAATCTAAGTATTACAATGAGCAGTTCTTC. It yields the protein CASSLESKYYNEQFF.